Sequencing of this T cell receptor (beta chain) was carried out in a study of breast tumors, draining lymph nodes, adjacent tissues. The CDR3 covers 12 residues. Germline CDR1 DFQATT, CDR2 SNEGSKA (reference sequence). MiXCR was run by TCRdb on the multiplex PCR reads, yielding one entry per CDR3 protein. The sample contains about 180,000 distinct CDR3 sequences, roughly a third of which appear only once. This clonotype appeared a few times. This may arise from a read error, as a much more abundant clone is one base away. Axillary draining lymph nodes of breast cancer patients supplied the node samples.

Material: axillary lymph node tissue. The chain links TRBV20-1 to TRBJ2-7; 7 nucleotides agree with TRBD1. This sequence was found in a female donor with breast cancer. Some clones in this sample may be carry-over from other donors' samples. CDR3 sequence reads: CSADRDSYEPYF. In DNA form, the CDR3 reads TGCAGTGCTGACCGGGACAGCTACGAGCCGTACTTC.